A single count supports the clone carrying this TCR beta chain. This sample was included in a study of control samples from healthy donors and cancer patients. Data came from immunoSEQ multiplex PCR; TCRdb stores just in-frame clones and leaves some out. The table records 100,000 to 150,000 clones, roughly 92% of them present only once. Trimming removed 5 bases from V and 5 bases from J, with 13 bases in between. The CDR3 extends over 14 amino acids. Germline CDR1 MRHNA, CDR2 SNTAGT. The rearrangement uses TRBV6-4 and TRBJ2-1, with D perhaps matching TRBD1 or TRBD2 (5 bases each). The sample comprised blood. The source of this sequence is a man aged 18 to 29 in good health. The CDR3 DNA follows: TGTGCCAGCAGTTTGTTAATGGGACACAATGAGCAGTTCTTC. Encoded protein: CASSLLMGHNEQFF.